This T cell receptor (beta chain) was sequenced for a study of T cell repertoires in cytomegalovirus infection. TCRdb called the reads again in MiXCR, with one record for every CDR3 protein. The table has roughly 150,000 distinct CDR3 sequences, roughly a quarter seen once. Germline CDR1 and CDR2: MDHEN and SYDVKM. The CDR3 is made up of 19 amino acids. V was pared by 3 bases and J by 1 base, with 21 bases between. The sequence was obtained from a human donor in good health (CMV status not recorded). Some clones in this sample may be carry-over from other donors' samples. Sequencing input: PBMCs. The chain employs TRBV28 and TRBJ2-2, with D maybe TRBD2 (8 bases). CDR3 sequence reads: CASSFPSREGAMNTGELFF. CDR3 in DNA: TGTGCCAGCAGTTTCCCAAGCCGGGAGGGGGCGATGAACACCGGGGAGCTGTTTTTT. Full variable domain (missing parts from reference TRBV28 and TRBJ2-2): DVKVTQSSRYLVKRTGEKVFLECVQDMDHENMFWYRQDPGLGLRLIYFSYDVKMKEKGDIPEGYSVSREKKERFSLILESASTNQTSMYLCASSFPSREGAMNTGELFFGEGSRLTVL.